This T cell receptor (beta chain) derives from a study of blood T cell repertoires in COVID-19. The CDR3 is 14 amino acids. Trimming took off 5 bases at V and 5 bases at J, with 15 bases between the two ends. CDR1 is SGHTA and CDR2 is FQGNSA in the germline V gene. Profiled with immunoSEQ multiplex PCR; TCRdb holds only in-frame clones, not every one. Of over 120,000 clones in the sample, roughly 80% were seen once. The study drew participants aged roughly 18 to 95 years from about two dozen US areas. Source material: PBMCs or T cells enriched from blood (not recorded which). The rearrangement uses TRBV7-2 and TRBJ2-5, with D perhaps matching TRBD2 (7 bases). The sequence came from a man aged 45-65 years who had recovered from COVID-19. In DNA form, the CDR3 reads TGTGCCAGCAGCCGCACGGGGGGCAGGGAGACCCAGTACTTC. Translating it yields CASSRTGGRETQYF. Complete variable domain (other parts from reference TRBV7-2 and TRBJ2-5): GAGVSQSPSNKVTEKGKDVELRCDPISGHTALYWYRQSLGQGLEFLIYFQGNSAPDKSGLPSDRFSAERTGGSVSTLTIQRTQQEDSAVYLCASSRTGGRETQYFGPGTRLLVL.